The clone carrying this T cell receptor (beta chain) appeared once. As yet, its antigen is unknown. The data are from a study of beta chain features in type 1 diabetes. Notes on the study in general: Any HLA-type effect on TCRB rearrangement remained unresolved here. Compared to healthy donors, patients appeared to have naive, central memory and Treg TCRB repertoires that were more alike. The study found moderately but significantly shorter TCRB CDR3s in all four CD4+ subsets of Type 1 diabetes patients.

The length of the CDR3 is 14 residues. V lost 4 bases and J 6 bases, leaving 16 bases between the germline ends. Germline lookup yields CDR1 KGHSH and CDR2 LQKENI. The sequenced template was cDNA made from the entire isolated RNA. Libraries were prepared by immunoSEQ multiplex PCR; TCRdb keeps only in-frame clonotypes and omits some of them. The sample lists under 90,000 clones; about 32% were seen once. The clonotype originates from a woman between 18 and 29 years old in good health. Sequencing used stem cell memory CD4+ T cells from blood. The chain uses TRBV18 and TRBJ2-7, with a possible D match to TRBD2 (5 bases). The CDR3 DNA sequence: TGTGCCAGCTCACGCCAAGGACTTACCGGCGAGCAGTACTTC. As protein: CASSRQGLTGEQYF.